Presented here are 28 T cell receptor beta chains from one specimen sequenced in a study of T cells in localized non-small cell lung cancer. Libraries were prepared by immunoSEQ multiplex PCR; TCRdb keeps only in-frame clonotypes and omits some of them. The sample lists about 53,000 clones, roughly 88% occurring once. This specimen was peripheral blood mononuclear cells, taken before any cancer treatment. The receptors were sampled from a man aged 40 to 75 with stage III lung adenocarcinoma.

This clone was detected a few times. The J gene is TRBJ2-2, the V gene TRBV2; 8 bases are shared with TRBD1. The V segment lost 6 bases and the J segment 4 bases; nucleotides outside the gene matches: 4. The CDR3 consists of 14 residues. Germline V gives CDR1 SNHLY, CDR2 FYNNEI. In DNA, the CDR3 is TGTGCCAGCAGCTTCGGACAGGGCACCGGGGAGCTGTTTTTT. Amino acid sequence: CASSFGQGTGELFF.

The chain recombines TRBV7-7 with TRBJ2-1; 10 bases align to TRBD1. V shed 5 bases, J shed 4 bases, and the junction held 5 bases outside the gene matches. The germline V gene encodes CDR1 SSHAT and CDR2 FNYEAQ (reference sequence). CDR3 length: 15 amino acids. The CDR3, as DNA: TGTGCCAGCAGCGCAAGACAGGGGGCTTACAATGAGCAGTTCTTC. Its translation: CASSARQGAYNEQFF.

In its sample, this clone was seen once. The chain uses TRBV12-2 and TRBJ2-4; the D call of TRBD1 is as the table states it, not checked on the DNA. TRBV12-2 is designated a pseudogene. The CDR3 spans 16 residues. CDR3 nucleotides: TGTGCAAGTCGCGCCCGGACAGGGAAACGGTGGGACATTCAGTACTTC. Residues: CASRARTGKRWDIQYF.

This chain connects TRBV5-5 to TRBJ2-2; 9 positions match TRBD1. In germline, CDR1 is SGHKS, CDR2 YYEKEE (reference sequence). The J segment lost 5 bases and the V segment lost 4 bases, leaving 6 bases of the junction unmatched. The CDR3 totals 15 residues. CDR3 region: CASSLGTGRTGELFF. The CDR3, as DNA: TGTGCCAGCAGCCTTGGGACAGGGCGGACCGGGGAGCTGTTTTTT.

This chain links TRBV11-3 with TRBJ1-2, with D perhaps matching TRBD1 (5 bases). The CDR3 is made up of 16 amino acids. Trimming shortened V by 5 bases and J by 4 bases, and 20 bases separated the two germline ends. The germline V gene has CDR1 SGHNT and CDR2 YENEEA. CDR3 residues: CASSTGTLESAYGYTF. The DNA of the CDR3 is TGTGCCAGCAGCACCGGGACCCTCGAATCTGCCTATGGCTACACCTTC.

The CDR3 spells CASSLQERQFF. In DNA, the CDR3 is TGCGCCAGCAGCTTACAAGAAAGGCAGTTCTTC. The genes are TRBV5-1 and TRBJ2-1; D is undetermined. The CDR3 contains 11 residues. Trimming stripped 2 bases from V and 12 bases from J, with 9 bases between. CDR1 and CDR2 from the germline V gene are SGHRS and YFSETQ.

V gene TRBV2 combines with J gene TRBJ2-5; D is perhaps TRBD2 (7 bases). Germline V CDR1 and CDR2: SNHLY, FYNNEI. Trimming cost V 6 bases and J 4 bases, with 18 bases left between them. CDR3 length: 15 amino acids. The CDR3 here is CASRGASGGGETQYF. CDR3 in DNA: TGTGCCAGCAGAGGGGCTAGCGGAGGGGGAGAGACCCAGTACTTC.

V and J are TRBV25-1 and TRBJ1-4; TRBD1 is a possible D gene (5 bases). The CDR3 sequence is 15 residues long. V lost 5 bases, J lost 5 bases, and 15 bases lay in between. Germline lookup yields CDR1 MGHDK and CDR2 SYGVNS. The CDR3 DNA sequence: TGTGCCAGCAGTCCCGGGACCGGGGGGAATGAAAAACTGTTTTTT. Its translation is CASSPGTGGNEKLFF.

J is TRBJ2-2 and V is TRBV7-6; 10 nucleotides agree with TRBD1. The germline gives CDR1 SGHVS, CDR2 FNYEAQ. This CDR3 region has 15 residues. With V trimmed by 3 bases and J by 7 bases, 5 bases remained unmatched. The CDR3 DNA is TGTGCCAGCAGCTTTCGGACAGGGGGACGCGGGGAGCTGTTTTTT. This sequence encodes CASSFRTGGRGELFF.

The chain joins TRBV11-3 to TRBJ1-1; D gene unclear. The CDR3 sequence is 12 residues long. Per the germline V gene, CDR1 is SGHNT and CDR2 is YENEEA. Between the trimmed V and J ends, which lost 0 bases and 3 bases, there was a span of 2 bases. The CDR3 coding sequence is TGTGCCAGCAGCTTAGAAGACACTGAAGCTTTCTTT. Encoded protein: CASSLEDTEAFF.

Written as DNA, the CDR3 is TGCGCCAGCAGCTGGAAGACAGGTAATCAAGAGACCCAGTACTTC. Amino acid sequence: CASSWKTGNQETQYF. The chain carries TRBV5-1 and TRBJ2-5; D is perhaps TRBD1 (6 bases). This CDR3 comprises 15 residues. CDR1 and CDR2 from the germline V gene are SGHRS and YFSETQ. Trimming pared 3 bases from V and 2 bases from J, leaving 14 bases between.

This chain links TRBV5-6 with TRBJ2-6; D uncertain. The V gene's germline CDR1 is SGHDT and CDR2 YYEEEE. V was pared by 2 bases and J by 4 bases, with 7 bases between. The CDR3 length is 14 residues. The CDR3 spells CASSLKGGANVLTF. CDR3 DNA: TGTGCCAGCAGCTTAAAAGGAGGGGCCAACGTCCTGACTTTC.

The V and J genes are TRBV29-1 and TRBJ2-2; no firm D call. The germline V gene has CDR1 SQVTM and CDR2 ANQGSEA. Trimming removed 4 bases from V and 5 bases from J, with 11 bases in between. This CDR3 region has 13 residues. Written as DNA, the CDR3 is TGCAGCGTTGGGACGGCGTCTACCGGGGAGCTGTTTTTT. The encoded protein is CSVGTASTGELFF.

V usage is TRBV9 and J usage is TRBJ2-1; D may be TRBD2 (7 bases). The length of the CDR3 is 15 residues. Trimming cost V 4 bases and J 0 bases, with 11 bases left between them. Germline CDR1 reads SGDLS; CDR2 reads YYNGEE. CDR3 residues: CASSRGGLSYNEQFF. CDR3 bases: TGTGCCAGCAGCCGCGGGGGCCTCTCCTACAATGAGCAGTTCTTC.

This sequence joins TRBV11-2 and TRBJ2-5; 13 nucleotides match TRBD2. V was pared by 8 bases and J by 2 bases, with 5 bases of the junction left unmatched. This CDR3 has 15 amino acids. Germline assignment: CDR1 SGHAT and CDR2 FQNNGV. For the CDR3, the DNA is TGTGCCAGCGGACTAGCGGGAGCTTATCAAGAGACCCAGTACTTC. It yields the protein CASGLAGAYQETQYF. Full variable domain (remainder filled in from reference TRBV11-2 and TRBJ2-5): EAGVAQSPRYKIIEKRQSVAFWCNPISGHATLYWYQQILGQGPKLLIQFQNNGVVDDSQLPKDRFSAERLKGVDSTLKIQPAKLEDSAVYLCASGLAGAYQETQYFGPGTRLLVL.

The chain is built from TRBV7-6 and TRBJ2-7; 9 bases map to TRBD1. Trimming cost V 6 bases and J 2 bases; bases outside gene matches: 8. In germline, CDR1 is SGHVS, CDR2 FNYEAQ. The CDR3 runs to 15 residues. The CDR3 DNA sequence: TGTGCCAGCAGTCCCGATGGGACAGGGCCCTACGAGCAGTACTTC. Amino acid sequence: CASSPDGTGPYEQYF.

The CDR3 sequence is CASSNSIHQPQHF. CDR3 nucleotides: TGTGCCAGCAGCAACAGTATCCATCAGCCCCAGCATTTT. The V gene is TRBV27, the J gene TRBJ1-5; no definite D call. The CDR3 is 13 amino acids. CDR1 MNHEY and CDR2 SMNVEV come from the germline V gene (reference sequence). V lost 6 bases and J 5 bases, leaving 11 bases between the germline ends.

The V call is TRBV7-9, the J call TRBJ2-2; D gene ambiguous. The germline gives CDR1 SEHNR, CDR2 FQNEAQ (reference sequence). The V end was cut by 2 bases, the J end by 3 bases, with 7 bases between. The CDR3 spans 14 residues. The CDR3 reads CASSLTGDTGELFF. The CDR3 DNA follows: TGTGCCAGCAGCTTAACCGGAGACACCGGGGAGCTGTTTTTT.

V usage is TRBV9 and J usage is TRBJ2-2; unclear D gene. Trimming pared 4 bases from V and 6 bases from J, leaving 7 bases between. There are 12 residues in the CDR3. In germline, CDR1 is SGDLS, CDR2 YYNGEE. CDR3 residues: CASSLVAGELFF. CDR3 coding DNA: TGTGCCAGCAGCCTCGTGGCCGGGGAGCTGTTTTTT.

Only a few counts were recorded for this clone. The rearrangement links TRBV7-3 to TRBJ2-1, with D unclear. This CDR3 has 14 residues. V was clipped by 4 bases and J by 7 bases, with 14 bases between them. Germline V lookup: CDR1 SGHTA, CDR2 FQGTGA. CDR3 sequence (DNA): TGTGCCAGCAGCTCCCTCGGAGTAGGGAATGAGCAGTTCTTC. This gives the protein CASSSLGVGNEQFF.

This clone occurred once. The CDR3 loop is CASMYVGTGELFF. The CDR3 coding sequence is TGTGCCAGCATGTACGTTGGCACCGGGGAGCTGTTTTTT. The J gene is TRBJ2-2, the V gene TRBV25-1; D unresolved. Trimming left V 7 bases short and J 4 bases short, with 10 bases between. This CDR3 is built from 13 residues. The germline CDR1 and CDR2 sequences are MGHDK and SYGVNS. Based on the CDR3 plus reference TRBV25-1 and TRBJ2-2, the full variable domain is EADIYQTPRYLVIGTGKKITLECSQTMGHDKMYWYQQDPGMELHLIHYSYGVNSTEKGDLSSESTVSRIRTEHFPLTLESARPSHTSQYLCASMYVGTGELFFGEGSRLTVL.

The V gene is TRBV7-3, the J gene TRBJ2-3; either TRBD1 or TRBD2 may supply D (5 bases each). This CDR3 has 14 residues. V was clipped by 5 bases and J by 4 bases, with 13 bases between them. Germline V CDR1 and CDR2: SGHTA, FQGTGA. The CDR3 spells CASSQLGPSDTQYF. The CDR3 DNA follows: TGTGCCAGCAGCCAACTGGGACCATCAGATACGCAGTATTTT.

The V and J genes are TRBV18 and TRBJ2-5; TRBD2 matches 12 bases. V dropped 2 bases and J dropped 4; count of bases not matched to a gene: 2. Germline values: CDR1 KGHSH, CDR2 LQKENI. This CDR3 contains 15 residues. The CDR3 region has the DNA TGTGCCAGCTCACCAGGACTAGCGGGACTAGAGACCCAGTACTTC. Its translation: CASSPGLAGLETQYF.

This clone was seen a few times. CDR3 sequence: CSVAAQGAFF. For the CDR3, the DNA is TGCAGCGTTGCTGCCCAGGGAGCTTTCTTT. The genes are TRBV29-1 and TRBJ1-1; tentative D call: TRBD1 (5 bases). The CDR3 totals 10 residues. The V end lost 4 bases, the J end lost 10 bases, and 10 bases lay between the germline ends. The germline CDR1 and CDR2 sequences are SQVTM and ANQGSEA.

The V call is TRBV7-3, the J call TRBJ1-1; D gene ambiguous. Trimming took off 6 bases at V and 5 bases at J, with 13 bases between the two ends. Germline assignment: CDR1 SGHTA and CDR2 FQGTGA. CDR3 length: 13 amino acids. The CDR3 is CASRGSGGTEAFF. The CDR3 coding sequence is TGTGCCAGCAGGGGGTCCGGCGGGACTGAAGCTTTCTTT.

The chain recombines TRBV9 with TRBJ1-2; 8 bases are shared with TRBD1. The CDR3 is 12 amino acids. Germline-derived CDR1 and CDR2 are SGDLS and YYNGEE. J lost 8 bases, V lost 7 bases, and 7 bases had no gene match. CDR3 in amino acids: CASRTGSAGYTF. CDR3 coding DNA: TGTGCCAGCCGGACAGGGTCCGCCGGCTACACCTTC.

The chain combines TRBV23-1 with TRBJ1-2; 7 bases agree with TRBD1. TRBV23-1 qualifies as an ORF whose function is uncertain. With V trimmed by 6 bases and J by 0 bases, 7 bases remained unmatched. CDR3 length equals 15 residues. CDR3 nucleotides: TGCGCCAGCAGCCCCGGGACAGCACCTAACTATGGCTACACCTTC. Translated: CASSPGTAPNYGYTF.

The V gene is TRBV6-1, the J gene TRBJ1-2; 7 bases agree with TRBD1. The J segment lost 4 bases and the V segment lost 7 bases, leaving 12 bases of the junction unmatched. The CDR3 extends over 15 amino acids. Germline V gene data show CDR1 as MNHNS and CDR2 as SASEGT. DNA of the CDR3: TGTGCCAGCATCCCCAACAGGGGAGGCGGCTATGGCTACACCTTC. This gives the protein CASIPNRGGGYGYTF.